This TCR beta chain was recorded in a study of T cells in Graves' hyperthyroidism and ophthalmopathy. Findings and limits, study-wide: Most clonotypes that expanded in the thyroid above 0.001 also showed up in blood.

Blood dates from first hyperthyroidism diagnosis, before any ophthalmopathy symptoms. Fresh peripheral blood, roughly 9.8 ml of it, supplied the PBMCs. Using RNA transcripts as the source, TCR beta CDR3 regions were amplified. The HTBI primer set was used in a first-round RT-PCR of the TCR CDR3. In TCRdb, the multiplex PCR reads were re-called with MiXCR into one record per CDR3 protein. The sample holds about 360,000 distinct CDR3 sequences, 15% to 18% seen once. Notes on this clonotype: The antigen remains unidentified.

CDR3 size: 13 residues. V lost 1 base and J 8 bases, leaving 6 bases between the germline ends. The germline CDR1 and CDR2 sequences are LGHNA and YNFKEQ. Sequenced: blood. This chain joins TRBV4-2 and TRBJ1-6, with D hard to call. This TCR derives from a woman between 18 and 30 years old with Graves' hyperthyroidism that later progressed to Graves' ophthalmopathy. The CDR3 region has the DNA TGTGCCAGCAGCCAAGGTGCCGATTCACCCCTCCACTTT. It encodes CASSQGADSPLHF.